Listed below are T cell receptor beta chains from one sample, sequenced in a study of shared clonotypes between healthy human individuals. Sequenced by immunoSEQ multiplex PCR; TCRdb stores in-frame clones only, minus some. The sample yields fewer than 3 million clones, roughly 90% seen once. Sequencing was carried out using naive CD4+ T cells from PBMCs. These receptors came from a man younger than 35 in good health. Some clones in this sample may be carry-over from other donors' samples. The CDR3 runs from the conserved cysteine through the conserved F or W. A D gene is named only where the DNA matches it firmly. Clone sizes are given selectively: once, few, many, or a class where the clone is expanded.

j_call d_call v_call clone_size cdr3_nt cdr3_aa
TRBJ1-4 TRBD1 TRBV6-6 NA TGTGCCAGCAGTCAAAGGGGACAGCCAAATGAAAAACTGTTTTTT CASSQRGQPNEKLFF
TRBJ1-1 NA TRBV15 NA TGTGCCACCAGCACCTCGACAGGAGTTAACACTGAAGCTTTCTTT CATSTSTGVNTEAFF
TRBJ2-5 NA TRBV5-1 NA TGCGCCAGCAGTACACACACAGCATCCCCTACCCAGTACTTC CASSTHTASPTQYF
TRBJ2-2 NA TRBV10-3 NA TGTTTACCTCCCCTAGGCTCCGGGGAGCTGTTTTTT CLPPLGSGELFF
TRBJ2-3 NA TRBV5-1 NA TGCGCCAGCAGCTTGAGGTCGACTCATCTGGGCACAGATACGCAGTATTTT CASSLRSTHLGTDTQYF
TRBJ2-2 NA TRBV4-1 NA TGCGCCAGCAGCCCAAACCCGGGGGCGAACACCGGGGAGCTGTTTTTT CASSPNPGANTGELFF
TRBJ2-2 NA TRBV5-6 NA TGTGCCAGCAGCCTGGGACCCGACCAGGGCACCGGGGAGCTGTTTTTT CASSLGPDQGTGELFF
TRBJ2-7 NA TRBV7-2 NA TGTGCCAGCAGCTTAGAGTCTCCCGAGCAGTACTTC CASSLESPEQYF
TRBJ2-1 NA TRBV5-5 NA TGTGCCAGCAGCTCTCCCCCCTACAATGAGCAGTTCTTC CASSSPPYNEQFF
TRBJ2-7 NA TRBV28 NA TGTGCCAGCACCCTGACAGGTCCCCAGGGGGGGCAGTACTTC CASTLTGPQGGQYF
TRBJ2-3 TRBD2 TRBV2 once TGTGCCAGCAGTGAACGGGGGGGTACGCAGTATTTT CASSERGGTQYF
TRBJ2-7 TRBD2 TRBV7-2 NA TGTGCCAGCAGCCTGGGACTAGCGGGAAGGTCCGAGCAGTACTTC CASSLGLAGRSEQYF
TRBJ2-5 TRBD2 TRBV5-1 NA TGCGCCAGCAGCATCCGGACTAGCGGGAGAGAAGAGACCCAGTACTTC CASSIRTSGREETQYF
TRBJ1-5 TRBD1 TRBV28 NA TGTGCCAGCAGCCTGGCGGGGACAGGGGGTAATCAGCCCCAGCATTTT CASSLAGTGGNQPQHF
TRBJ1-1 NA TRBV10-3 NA TGTGCCATCAGCCCCCGGGGTTCGAACACTGAAGCTTTCTTT CAISPRGSNTEAFF
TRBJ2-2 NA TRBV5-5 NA TGTGCCAGCAGCTTAGGGCCGAACACCGGGGAGCTGTTTTTT CASSLGPNTGELFF
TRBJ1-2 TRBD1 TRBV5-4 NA TGTGCCAGCAGCTCGAGGACAGGGTGGGACTATGGCTACACCTTC CASSSRTGWDYGYTF
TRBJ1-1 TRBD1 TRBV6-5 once TGTGCCAGCAGTTACGGGGCAGGGGGTGCGGTCGCTGAAGCTTTCTTT CASSYGAGGAVAEAFF
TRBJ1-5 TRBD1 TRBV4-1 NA TGCGCCAGCAGCCACCCGACAGGGGGCGGATTGCTCCCCCCGCGTGGCCTCCAGCATTTT CASSHPTGGGLLPPRGLQHF
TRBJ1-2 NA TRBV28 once TGTGCCAGCAGTTCGGGACTGGGTGGTGGCTACACCTTC CASSSGLGGGYTF
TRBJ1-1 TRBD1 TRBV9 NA TGTGCCAGCAGCGCGTGGACAGGGGGCTTACTAAGGGGAGCTTTCTTT CASSAWTGGLLRGAFF
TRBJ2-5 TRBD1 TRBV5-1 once TGCGCCAGCAGCTTACAGGGGGCCTGGGAGACCCAGTACTTC CASSLQGAWETQYF
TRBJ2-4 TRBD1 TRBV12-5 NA TGTGCTAGTGGCAATCTTGAGGGACAGGGGGCCAAAAACATTCAGTACTTC CASGNLEGQGAKNIQYF
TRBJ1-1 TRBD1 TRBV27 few TGTGCCAGCAGTCTACAGGGGCCACAAGGAGCTTTCTTT CASSLQGPQGAFF